This T cell receptor beta chain was obtained from a study of blood T cell repertoires in COVID-19. As for the study in general: The study drew acute and convalescent COVID-19 samples from the United States, Italy and Spain. Nucleic acid was either cDNA or gDNA, and it came from T cells, B-cell-depleted T cells, or PBMCs.

This clone was seen only once. Method: immunoSEQ multiplex PCR; TCRdb's copy keeps in-frame clones and lacks some. The sample shows about 370,000 clones, around 87% of them seen only once. Seattle patients were enrolled during active infection and followed longitudinally. V lost 2 bases and J lost 5; bases outside the gene matches: 5. The CDR3 has 15 amino acids. Germline V lookup: CDR1 SGHRS, CDR2 YFSETQ. This TCR was sampled from a woman in her twenties or thirties with COVID-19, enrolled during active disease. The V gene is TRBV5-1, the J gene TRBJ1-4, with TRBD1 matching over 8 bases. Sequencing used peripheral blood. For the CDR3, the DNA is TGCGCCAGCAGCTTAGCCGGGACAGGAAATGAAAAACTGTTTTTT. It encodes CASSLAGTGNEKLFF.